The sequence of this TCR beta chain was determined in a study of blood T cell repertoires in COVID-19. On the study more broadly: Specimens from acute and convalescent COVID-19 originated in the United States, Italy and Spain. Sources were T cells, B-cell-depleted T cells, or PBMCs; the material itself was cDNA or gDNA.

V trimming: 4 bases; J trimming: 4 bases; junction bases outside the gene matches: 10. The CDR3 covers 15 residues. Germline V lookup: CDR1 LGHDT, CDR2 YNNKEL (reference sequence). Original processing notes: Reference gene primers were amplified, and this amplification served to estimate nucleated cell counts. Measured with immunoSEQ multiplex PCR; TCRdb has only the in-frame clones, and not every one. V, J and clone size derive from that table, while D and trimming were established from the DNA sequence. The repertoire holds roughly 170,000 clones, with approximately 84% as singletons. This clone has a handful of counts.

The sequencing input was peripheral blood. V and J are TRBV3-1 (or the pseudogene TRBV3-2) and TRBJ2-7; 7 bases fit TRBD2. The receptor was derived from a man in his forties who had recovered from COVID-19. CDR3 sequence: CASSPEAGRGYEQYF. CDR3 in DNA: TGTGCCAGCAGCCCAGAGGCAGGGAGGGGATACGAGCAGTACTTC.